This T cell receptor beta chain was profiled in a study of shared clonotypes between healthy human individuals. Sequenced by immunoSEQ multiplex PCR; TCRdb stores in-frame clones only, minus some. The sample consists of 450,000 to 500,000 clones, about three quarters of them appearing once. Germline assignment: CDR1 MDHEN and CDR2 SYDVKM. With 1 base clipped from V and 0 bases from J, the junction kept 5 bases outside the gene matches. The CDR3 has 16 amino acids. Sequencing was done on a sample of PBMCs. The genes are TRBV28 and TRBJ1-1; 7 bases fit TRBD1. The clonotype was recovered from a woman aged 40 to 49 in good health. Some clones in this sample may be carry-over from other donors' samples. The CDR3 nucleotides are TGTGCCAGCAGTTTATTCCGACAGGGTTTGAACACTGAAGCTTTCTTT. Translated, it gives CASSLFRQGLNTEAFF.